The 26 T cell receptor beta chains below were found in one sample sequenced in a study of blood T cells in healthy people across ages. Through a sample-barcoded 5' primer and a J-beta primer mix, a second PCR was run for roughly 7 to 11 cycles. Via MiXCR, TCRdb re-called the 5' RACE reads, giving one row per CDR3 protein. Altogether some 1,500,000 distinct CDR3 sequences are present, approximately 43% being singletons, with the ten largest covering about 4%. Sequencing was performed on blood. The receptors come from a woman aged 18 to 35 in good health.

The chain carries TRBV12-3 or TRBV12-4 and TRBJ2-1; unclear D gene. V was trimmed by 5 bases and J by 5 bases, leaving 10 bases between them. This CDR3 contains 13 residues. In DNA, the CDR3 is TGTGCCAGCAGTCGGCATGCGGACAATGAGCAGTTCTTC. Its protein product is CASSRHADNEQFF.

The rearrangement joins TRBV20-1 to TRBJ2-7; D uncertain. Trimming pared 2 bases from V and 5 bases from J, leaving 13 bases between. The CDR3 totals 13 residues. Germline V lookup: CDR1 DFQATT, CDR2 SNEGSKA (reference sequence). DNA for the CDR3: TGCAGTGCTAGAAGGCCACCCTCGGACGAGCAGTACTTC. Protein product: CSARRPPSDEQYF.

The rearrangement links TRBV9 to TRBJ1-2, with D unclear. Between the trimmed V and J ends, which lost 0 bases and 4 bases, there was a span of 10 bases. Germline V gene data show CDR1 as SGDLS and CDR2 as YYNGEE. The CDR3 runs to 14 residues. DNA of the CDR3: TGTGCCAGCAGCGTAGGGTCGTCTTCCTATGGCTACACCTTC. Translating it yields CASSVGSSSYGYTF.

This chain connects TRBV6-5 to TRBJ1-1, with 8 nucleotides matching TRBD1. The CDR3 is made up of 15 amino acids. Trimming took 6 bases from V and 5 from J; bases not matched to a gene: 11. CDR1 is MNHEY, CDR2 SVGAGI, per germline. In nucleotides, the CDR3 is TGTGCCAGCAGGAGGGGGGTACAGGGGGAAACTGAAGCTTTCTTT. It codes for CASRRGVQGETEAFF.

The rearrangement links TRBV6-5 to TRBJ2-1, with TRBD2 matching over 8 bases. CDR1 is MNHEY and CDR2 is SVGAGI in the germline V gene. J was trimmed by 6 bases and V by 5 bases; bases with no gene match: 9. There are 15 residues in the CDR3. The CDR3 coding sequence is TGTGCCAGCAGTCCCGAGGTAGCGGGGTTCAATGAGCAGTTCTTC. As protein: CASSPEVAGFNEQFF.

Worth noting for this clonotype: Germline and junction disagree at one end, which may indicate a read error. This chain connects TRBV7-9 to TRBJ1-1; D is ambiguous. This CDR3 is 14 amino acids long. From germline, CDR1 is SEHNR and CDR2 FQNEAQ (reference sequence). The CDR3 DNA reads as TGTGTCAGCAGCTTAGTCGCAGGGAACACTGAAGCTTTCTTT. It specifies CVSSLVAGNTEAFF.

This clonotype came up a few times. V gene TRBV6-5 combines with J gene TRBJ1-2, with D uncertain. V was clipped by 4 bases and J by 2 bases, with 14 bases between them. Germline V lookup: CDR1 MNHEY, CDR2 SVGAGI. CDR3 length: 15 residues. The CDR3 DNA reads as TGTGCCAGCAGTTCCACACCTGCAGCAAACTATGGCTACACCTTC. This sequence encodes CASSSTPAANYGYTF.

The chain recombines TRBV10-3 with TRBJ2-3; unclear D gene. Looked up from germline, CDR1 is ENHRY and CDR2 is SYGVKD. The V end lost 0 bases, the J end lost 2 bases, and 3 bases lay between the germline ends. The CDR3 contains 13 residues. The CDR3 sequence is CAISESNTDTQYF. For the CDR3, the DNA is TGTGCCATCAGTGAGTCGAACACAGATACGCAGTATTTT.

This clonotype was found a few times. The chain has TRBV7-2 and TRBJ2-1; no clear D gene. Germline CDR1 and CDR2: SGHTA and FQGNSA. The CDR3 runs to 15 residues. The V gene lost 4 bases and the J gene lost 5 bases, with 15 bases spanning the gap. The chain's CDR3 is CASSSSWGFHNEQFF. Here the CDR3 DNA reads TGTGCCAGCAGCTCGAGCTGGGGTTTCCACAATGAGCAGTTCTTC.

The chain couples TRBV2 to TRBJ1-5; D gene uncertain. The V end lost 1 base, the J end lost 5 bases, and 12 bases lay between the germline ends. Per the germline V gene, CDR1 is SNHLY and CDR2 is FYNNEI. CDR3 length: 15 amino acids. CDR3 coding DNA: TGTGCCAGCAGTGAAGGTTTAGCCGGGTATCAGCCCCAGCATTTT. As protein: CASSEGLAGYQPQHF. The whole variable domain, filled in from reference TRBV2 and TRBJ1-5, reads EPEVTQTPSHQVTQMGQEVILRCVPISNHLYFYWYRQILGQKVEFLVSFYNNEISEKSEIFDDQFSVERPDGSNFTLKIRSTKLEDSAMYFCASSEGLAGYQPQHFGDGTRLSIL.

This clonotype has more than one count but fewer than ten. The chain has TRBV4-3 and TRBJ1-5; perhaps TRBD1 as D (5 bases). CDR3 length: 14 amino acids. V gave up 4 bases and J gave up 2 bases, with 9 bases separating them. CDR1 LGHNA and CDR2 YSLEER come from the germline V gene. The CDR3 sequence: CASSLGHRNQPQHF. As DNA, the CDR3 is TGCGCCAGCAGCCTCGGACACCGCAATCAGCCCCAGCATTTT.

A few counts support this clonotype. V usage is TRBV4-3 and J usage is TRBJ1-4, with D tentatively TRBD1 (6 bases). The CDR3 is 15 residues long. V lost 8 bases to trimming and J lost 8 bases, with 21 bases between them. Looked up from germline, CDR1 is LGHNA and CDR2 is YSLEER. In DNA, the CDR3 is TGCGCCAGCCGGGAATCGGGGGCCCTTGGAGAAAAACTGTTTTTT. Residues: CASRESGALGEKLFF.

This chain links TRBV20-1 with TRBJ2-7, with no clear D. V was pared by 0 bases and J by 5 bases, with 8 bases between. Per germline, CDR1 DFQATT and CDR2 SNEGSKA (reference sequence). This CDR3 region has 12 residues. Written as DNA, the CDR3 is TGCAGTGCTAGAGATTCCGGGCACGAGCAGTACTTC. It translates to CSARDSGHEQYF.

V is TRBV7-2 and J is TRBJ1-2; D is unclear. In germline, CDR1 is SGHTA, CDR2 FQGNSA. Trimming took off 1 base at V and 5 bases at J, with 17 bases between the two ends. The CDR3 is 16 residues long. The CDR3 loop reads CASSLVWPFTGYGYTF. CDR3 DNA sequence: TGTGCCAGCAGCTTAGTGTGGCCTTTCACTGGGTATGGCTACACCTTC.

In its sample, this clonotype was seen a few times. This sequence joins TRBV7-2 and TRBJ1-1, with D possibly being TRBD1 (6 bases). V was cut by 4 bases and J by 2 bases, with 14 bases left in between. The CDR3 has 15 residues. Germline loops: CDR1 SGHTA, CDR2 FQGNSA. CDR3 loop: CASSSYRAANTEAFF. DNA of the CDR3: TGTGCCAGCAGCTCGTACAGGGCGGCTAACACTGAAGCTTTCTTT.

This clonotype was counted at least ten times. The chain carries TRBV29-1 and TRBJ2-1; TRBD1 might be the D (5 bases). The germline V gene has CDR1 SQVTM and CDR2 ANQGSEA. The ends were cut back, 4 bases at V and 7 bases at J, with 8 bases in the middle. The CDR3 is made up of 11 amino acids. CDR3 region: CSVARGNEQFF. CDR3 bases: TGCAGCGTTGCTAGGGGAAATGAGCAGTTCTTC.

The chain joins TRBV20-1 to TRBJ2-5, with D possibly being TRBD1 (5 bases). The closer fit of TRBJ2-7 to the DNA end suggests the J call may be wrong. The CDR3 is made up of 12 amino acids. Germline-derived CDR1 and CDR2 are DFQATT and SNEGSKA (reference sequence). CDR3 sequence reads: CSASTGYNEQYF. The CDR3 nucleotides are TGCAGTGCAAGCACAGGTTATAACGAGCAGTACTTC.

The genes are TRBV6-2 or TRBV6-3 and TRBJ2-1; 11 positions match TRBD2. Germline V CDR1 and CDR2: MNHEY, SVGEGT. V trimming: 6 bases; J trimming: 10 bases; junction bases outside the gene matches: 20. This CDR3 region has 18 residues. The CDR3 here is CASRPTEGLAESSYEQFF. The CDR3 nucleotides are TGTGCCAGCAGACCCACTGAGGGACTAGCGGAGAGCTCCTACGAGCAGTTCTTC.

This clonotype was counted between two and nine times. The J gene is TRBJ1-5, the V gene TRBV6-6, with TRBD1 matching over 7 bases. CDR1 and CDR2 (germline): MNHNY, SVGAGI (reference sequence). J gave up 0 bases and V 7 bases, and 6 bases lay outside the gene matches. This CDR3 is built from 15 residues. The CDR3 loop reads CASMNRGYSNQPQHF. As DNA, the CDR3 is TGTGCCAGCATGAACAGGGGATATAGCAATCAGCCCCAGCATTTT.

The V call is TRBV2, the J call TRBJ2-3, with 8 bases matching TRBD2. The CDR3 length is 17 residues. Per germline, CDR1 SNHLY and CDR2 FYNNEI. V shed 3 bases, J shed 1 base, and the junction held 9 bases outside the gene matches. As DNA, the CDR3 is TGTGCCAGCAGTGACACCGCGGGGGGATCTGGCACAGATACGCAGTATTTT. Protein sequence: CASSDTAGGSGTDTQYF.

The chain has TRBV2 and TRBJ2-7; 7 bases agree with TRBD1. There are 13 residues in the CDR3. With V trimmed by 7 bases and J by 0 bases, 3 bases remained unmatched. Germline assignment: CDR1 SNHLY and CDR2 FYNNEI. CDR3 loop: CASKGQSSYEQYF. The CDR3 nucleotides read TGTGCCAGCAAGGGACAGAGCTCCTACGAGCAGTACTTC.

This chain connects TRBV7-6 to TRBJ1-3; 8 bases are a match to TRBD1. The CDR3 sequence is 16 residues long. V shed 5 bases and J 2 bases; nucleotides not matched to a gene: 8. Germline CDR1 is SGHVS and CDR2 is FNYEAQ. CDR3 DNA: TGTGCCAGCAGCCTTCGACAGGGGAGTACTGGAAACACCATATATTTT. It yields the protein CASSLRQGSTGNTIYF.

The sample holds many counts of this clonotype. A much larger clone lies one base from this, so it may be a read error. This chain links TRBV27 with TRBJ2-5, with 7 bases lining up with TRBD1. Germline CDR1 is MNHEY and CDR2 is SMNVEV (reference sequence). This CDR3 spans 17 amino acids. V lost 2 bases to trimming and J lost 11 bases; unmatched junction nucleotides: 20. In DNA form, the CDR3 reads TGTGCCAGCAGTTTACGGGTCCAGGGGACAGTATACAATGAGCAGTACTTC. Translated, it gives CASSLRVQGTVYNEQYF.

The chain recombines TRBV12-3 or TRBV12-4 with TRBJ2-5; TRBD1 aligns across 7 bases. Trimming at V came to 9 bases and at J to 11 bases, leaving 9 bases not matched to a gene. CDR3 length: 11 residues. The CDR3 nucleotides are TGTGCCAGTAAAATTGGGACAGAGCAGTACTTC. This sequence encodes CASKIGTEQYF.

This chain connects TRBV30 to TRBJ2-3, with a weak D call TRBD2 (6 bases). Germline assignment: CDR1 GTSNPN and CDR2 SVGIG (reference sequence). The CDR3 runs 13 residues. Trimming pared 0 bases from V and 3 bases from J, leaving 7 bases between. Here the CDR3 DNA reads TGTGCCTGGAGTGTCGGGGGTACAGATACGCAGTATTTT. Protein: CAWSVGGTDTQYF.

This clonotype was seen once. The V and J genes are TRBV7-2 and TRBJ1-5; D is perhaps TRBD1 (5 bases). This CDR3 comprises 14 residues. Germline V gene data show CDR1 as SGHTA and CDR2 as FQGNSA. V lost 0 bases, J lost 5 bases, and 8 bases lay in between. CDR3 in DNA: TGTGCCAGCAGCTTAGCCAGGGAGGATCAGCCCCAGCATTTT. Its protein is CASSLAREDQPQHF.